Presented here are 20 T cell receptor beta chains from one specimen sequenced in a study of STAT5B mutations in CD4+ large granular lymphocyte leukemia. Assay: immunoSEQ multiplex PCR; the TCRdb copy retains only in-frame clones and omits some. Here the sample spans about 34,000 clones, about three quarters being singletons. Specimen: CD4+ T cells from blood buffy coats. These receptors all stem from a human donor in good health.

This chain links TRBV18 with TRBJ1-2, with D unclear. The CDR3 contains 12 residues. With 3 bases removed from V and 5 bases from J, the gap between germline ends came to 7 bases. Germline CDR1 KGHSH, CDR2 LQKENI. The chain's CDR3 is CASSPDGYGYTF. The CDR3 nucleotides are TGTGCCAGCTCACCGGACGGATATGGCTACACCTTC. Based on the CDR3 plus reference TRBV18 and TRBJ1-2, the full variable domain is NAGVMQNPRHLVRRRGQEARLRCSPMKGHSHVYWYRQLPEEGLKFMVYLQKENIIDESGMPKERFSAEFPKEGPSILRIQQVVRGDSAAYFCASSPDGYGYTFGSGTRLTVV.

The chain has TRBV7-2 and TRBJ1-2, with 8 bases that match TRBD1. The CDR3 has 13 amino acids. With V trimmed by 6 bases and J by 5 bases, 5 bases remained unmatched. CDR1 SGHTA and CDR2 FQGNSA come from the germline V gene. The CDR3 spells CASSTRQGYGYTF. The CDR3 coding sequence is TGTGCCAGCAGTACCAGACAGGGGTATGGCTACACCTTC.

The chain recombines TRBV2 with TRBJ2-5; weak D call: TRBD2 (5 bases). The germline V and J ends were trimmed by 3 bases and 5 bases, with 16 bases remaining between them. This CDR3 has 15 residues. Per the germline V gene, CDR1 is SNHLY and CDR2 is FYNNEI. The DNA of the CDR3 is TGTGCCAGCAGTGAGGCGGGCTGGCCTTGGGAGACCCAGTACTTC. It is translated as CASSEAGWPWETQYF.

The chain employs TRBV6-1 and TRBJ2-6, with 7 nucleotides matching TRBD1. The CDR3 is 17 residues long. Germline CDR1 is MNHNS and CDR2 is SASEGT. Trimming cost V 4 bases and J 1 base; bases outside gene matches: 7. The DNA for the CDR3 is TGTGCCAGCAGTGGGGGGACAGCTGAATCTGGGGCCAACGTCCTGACTTTC. Translated, it gives CASSGGTAESGANVLTF.

This clone was counted between two and nine times. The DNA for the CDR3 is TGTGCCAGCAGTAGTAACTTTATGAACACTGAAGCTTTCTTT. Translating it yields CASSSNFMNTEAFF. The chain links TRBV2 to TRBJ1-1; D is uncertain. The ends were cut back, 5 bases at V and 0 bases at J, with 10 bases in the middle. From germline, CDR1 is SNHLY and CDR2 FYNNEI. This CDR3 spans 14 amino acids.

V and J are TRBV6-6 and TRBJ1-2, with TRBD1 identical over 11 bases. This CDR3 is built from 14 residues. CDR1 MNHNY and CDR2 SVGAGI come from the germline V gene (reference sequence). V lost 7 bases to trimming and J lost 7 bases; unmatched junction nucleotides: 8. The CDR3 nucleotides are TGTGCCAGCACCCTAGGACAGGGGGCGTTTGGCTACACCTTC. Translation: CASTLGQGAFGYTF.

This clone was seen once. The chain joins TRBV6-1 to TRBJ2-6, with 9 positions matching TRBD1. This CDR3 has 15 residues. Per the germline V gene, CDR1 is MNHNS and CDR2 is SASEGT. The V gene end was trimmed by 8 bases and the J gene end by 0 bases; junction bases not matched to a gene: 2. The CDR3 loop reads CASGTGSSGANVLTF. The CDR3 nucleotides are TGTGCCAGCGGGACAGGGTCCTCTGGGGCCAACGTCCTGACTTTC.

This clone showed up just once. The V and J genes are TRBV19 and TRBJ2-4, with D possibly matching TRBD1 (5 bases). Germline CDR1 reads LNHDA; CDR2 reads SQIVND (reference sequence). The V and J ends lost 0 bases and 3 bases respectively, with 12 bases between them. CDR3 length equals 16 residues. CDR3 sequence (DNA): TGTGCCAGTAGTATAGATCGGCAGGGTGGCAAAAACATTCAGTACTTC. Protein: CASSIDRQGGKNIQYF.

This chain joins TRBV11-1 and TRBJ2-7, with 9 bases lining up with TRBD1. The trim removed 6 bases at V and 3 bases at J, leaving 15 bases unmatched. The germline CDR1 and CDR2 sequences are SGHAT and FQDESV (reference sequence). This CDR3 is 17 amino acids long. The DNA of the CDR3 is TGTGCCAGCAGGCCAGGGACAGCCGGGACAGGGAACTACGAGCAGTACTTC. Its protein is CASRPGTAGTGNYEQYF.

The J gene is TRBJ2-3, the V gene TRBV12-5; D not certain. V shed 1 base and J shed 0 bases, with 14 bases lying between them. CDR3 length equals 17 residues. The germline V gene has CDR1 LGHNT and CDR2 FRNRAP. In nucleotides, the CDR3 is TGTGCTAGTGGTTTGGCCTCGTTGGCCCCTAGCACAGATACGCAGTATTTT. Translation: CASGLASLAPSTDTQYF.

V gene TRBV20-1 combines with J gene TRBJ2-1; no clear D. Deletions cut 6 bases from V and 1 base from J, with 4 bases between. CDR1 and CDR2 from the germline V gene are DFQATT and SNEGSKA (reference sequence). The CDR3 spans 11 residues. The CDR3 coding sequence is TGCAGTGCCGGGTCCTACAATGAGCAGTTCTTC. Translated: CSAGSYNEQFF.

Here the CDR3 DNA reads TGTGCCAGCAGCGTAGGGGGCCCCAGGGGGGAAGGCTATGGCTACACCTTC. The encoded protein is CASSVGGPRGEGYGYTF. This sequence joins TRBV9 and TRBJ1-2, with TRBD1 identical over 7 bases. Germline assignment: CDR1 SGDLS and CDR2 YYNGEE. With V trimmed by 0 bases and J by 4 bases, 12 bases remained unmatched. This CDR3 is 17 amino acids long. Using reference TRBV9 and TRBJ1-2 for the parts outside the CDR3, the full variable domain is DSGVTQTPKHLITATGQRVTLRCSPRSGDLSVYWYQQSLDQGLQFLIQYYNGEERAKGNILERFSAQQFPDLHSELNLSSLELGDSALYFCASSVGGPRGEGYGYTFGSGTRLTVV.

A few counts support this clone. The CDR3 DNA reads TGTGCCAGCAGTTCCGTTTACGGGTTGAACACTGAAGCTTTCTTT. Encoded protein: CASSSVYGLNTEAFF. V gene TRBV28 combines with J gene TRBJ1-1, with D unclear. Trimming removed 4 bases from V and 0 bases from J, with 12 bases in between. The germline V gene has CDR1 MDHEN and CDR2 SYDVKM. The CDR3 is 15 residues long.

This clone was picked up one time. This chain links TRBV5-8 with TRBJ2-7; either TRBD1 or TRBD2 may supply D (5 bases each). Trimming shortened V by 3 bases and J by 2 bases, and 12 bases separated the two germline ends. Germline V gene lookup returns CDR1 SGHTS and CDR2 YDEGEE. The CDR3 spans 14 residues. In DNA form, the CDR3 reads TGTGCCAGCAGCTACGGGACGGCCACCTACGAGCAGTACTTC. Its protein is CASSYGTATYEQYF.

This sequence joins TRBV2 and TRBJ2-3; a possible D gene is TRBD1 (6 bases). The ends were cut back, 5 bases at V and 0 bases at J, with 15 bases in the middle. The CDR3 extends over 16 amino acids. Germline loops: CDR1 SNHLY, CDR2 FYNNEI. This CDR3 reads CASSQEYRASTDTQYF. CDR3 nucleotides: TGTGCCAGCAGTCAAGAATACAGGGCTAGCACAGATACGCAGTATTTT. The whole variable domain, filled in from reference TRBV2 and TRBJ2-3, reads EPEVTQTPSHQVTQMGQEVILRCVPISNHLYFYWYRQILGQKVEFLVSFYNNEISEKSEIFDDQFSVERPDGSNFTLKIRSTKLEDSAMYFCASSQEYRASTDTQYFGPGTRLTVL.

The gene calls are TRBV14 and TRBJ2-7; a possible D gene is TRBD1 (6 bases). The length of the CDR3 is 15 residues. Trimming took 3 bases from V and 3 from J, leaving 15 bases between them. Germline CDR1 SGHDN, CDR2 FVKESK. DNA of the CDR3: TGTGCCAGCAGCCACATGTGGGGGCGTCGCTACGAGCAGTACTTC. Translating it yields CASSHMWGRRYEQYF. The full variable domain, in which reference TRBV14 and TRBJ2-7 provide the parts outside the CDR3, is EAGVTQFPSHSVIEKGQTVTLRCDPISGHDNLYWYRRVMGKEIKFLLHFVKESKQDESGMPNNRFLAERTGGTYSTLKVQPAELEDSGVYFCASSHMWGRRYEQYFGPGTRLTVT.

This clone was found once. V and J are TRBV7-9 and TRBJ2-5; 9 nucleotides align to TRBD2. With 1 base clipped from V and 4 bases from J, the junction kept 13 bases outside the gene matches. The CDR3 consists of 18 residues. Germline CDR1 and CDR2: SEHNR and FQNEAQ (reference sequence). Here the CDR3 reads CASSLDLAGVVYRETQYF. In DNA form, the CDR3 reads TGTGCCAGCAGCTTAGATTTAGCGGGAGTTGTATATAGAGAGACCCAGTACTTC. The whole variable domain, remainder taken from reference TRBV7-9 and TRBJ2-5, is DTGVSQNPRHKITKRGQNVTFRCDPISEHNRLYWYRQTLGQGPEFLTYFQNEAQLEKSRLLSDRFSAERPKGSFSTLEIQRTEQGDSAMYLCASSLDLAGVVYRETQYFGPGTRLLVL.

The genes are TRBV5-8 and TRBJ2-1; 8 bases align to TRBD1. The trim removed 4 bases at V and 0 bases at J, leaving 6 bases unmatched. CDR3 size: 16 residues. CDR1 and CDR2 (germline): SGHTS, YDEGEE. CDR3 DNA: TGTGCCAGCAGCCCGGGACAGGCCGGCTCCTACAATGAGCAGTTCTTC. Translation: CASSPGQAGSYNEQFF. The full variable domain, in which reference TRBV5-8 and TRBJ2-1 provide the parts outside the CDR3, is EAGVTQSPTHLIKTRGQQATLRCSPISGHTSVYWYQQALGLGLQFLLWYDEGEERNRGNFPPRFSGRQFPNYSSELNVNALELEDSALYLCASSPGQAGSYNEQFFGPGTRLTVL.

The genes are TRBV6-6 and TRBJ1-5; 7 bases fit TRBD1. V shed 4 bases and J 1 base; nucleotides not matched to a gene: 7. Germline-derived CDR1 and CDR2 are MNHNY and SVGAGI (reference sequence). The CDR3 totals 16 residues. DNA for the CDR3: TGTGCCAGCAGTTCAGCCGGGACAGCAAGCAATCAGCCCCAGCATTTT. This sequence encodes CASSSAGTASNQPQHF.

V gene TRBV19 combines with J gene TRBJ2-2; TRBD1 matches 7 bases. In germline, CDR1 is LNHDA, CDR2 SQIVND (reference sequence). V was pared by 5 bases and J by 0 bases, with 6 bases of the junction left unmatched. This CDR3 contains 16 residues. The CDR3 DNA reads TGTGCCAGTAGTCCTAGGACAGGCGCGAACACCGGGGAGCTGTTTTTT. Translation gives CASSPRTGANTGELFF.